This T cell receptor (beta chain) derives from a study of blood T cell repertoires in COVID-19 (dated by TCRdb to the early 2020s). The study in broad terms: The collaborator samples originated in the United States, Italy and Spain and spanned the acute and convalescent phases of COVID-19. The repertoires were released in a freely available public database intended as a resource for research on the immune response to SARS-CoV-2. Samples came from the ongoing ImmuneRACE study (first 160 participants) plus 1,254 subjects from 6 global collaborators. Where available, HLA class I and class II types were taken from metadata supplied by the sample provider and were not determined by assay-based typing. The dataset comprised deeply sampled blood TCRbeta repertoires from subjects exposed to, actively infected with, or recovered from COVID-19. The material from the prospective study consisted of cDNA or gDNA derived from T cells, B-cell-depleted T cells, or PBMCs. Nearly every sample came with metadata listing a de-identified subject ID, COVID-19 status, age in years and sex. The investigation overall reported the following: How much clinical and demographic metadata was included differed by source and by participant, and the metadata was provided uncurated.

TCRbeta CDR3 regions were amplified from genomic DNA by means of the immunoSEQ Assay, a bias-controlled multiplex PCR. On the study's bioinformatics: The number of nucleated cells in each sample was estimated from the amplification of reference gene primers within the assay. To quantify the absolute abundance of each unique TCRbeta CDR3 rearrangement, sequence reads were collapsed and filtered. For each sample, productive Simpson clonality was calculated as the square root of Simpson's diversity index over productive rearrangements. As stored in TCRdb, this immuneACCESS dataset retains in-frame rearrangements with V and J assigned. A fraction of the clones does not appear; measured against another copy, unresolved V genes explain less than half of the discrepancy, and the remainder lacks a known reason. V and J calls plus clone size are reproduced from that table; the DNA served to infer D and trimming. The sample table holds fewer than 250,000 clones, of which roughly 89% were seen once. About 16% of the sample lies in the top ten.

As regards this clone: Its antigen remains unidentified. No base quality values were provided; no much bigger clone lies one nucleotide off.

Enrolling through a virtual design, the prospective study's participants ranged in age from roughly 18 to 89 years and lived across roughly 23 United States geographic areas. In the prospective study, participants were assigned to cohorts based on the clinical history participants reported in a screening survey and a study questionnaire. Exposed participants were defined as having been in contact with someone with a PCR-confirmed or clinician-diagnosed COVID-19 case within 2 weeks of study entry. In the prospective study, whole blood, serum and a nasopharyngeal or oropharyngeal swab were collected from each participant by mobile phlebotomists. Participants in the prospective study had the option to provide additional blood draws and questionnaires over an approximately 2-month period. Before DNA extraction, blood samples from the prospective study were shipped at room temperature or frozen. CDR1 and CDR2 are read off the germline V gene as LGHNA and YSLEER. A distance of 9 bases separates the germline ends of V and J, which lose 0 bases and 4 bases respectively. Counted from cysteine to phenylalanine, this CDR3 has 14 amino acids. The DNA shown is the 42-base CDR3, in frame from base 1.

This clonotype originated in a man aged 25-45 years who had been exposed to COVID-19. Source material: PBMCs or T cells enriched from blood (not recorded which). The chain is encoded by TRBV4-3 joined to TRBJ1-2; no D gene can be assigned with confidence. The sequenced DNA is TGCGCCAGCAGCCAAGAACGGGATTCCTATGGCTACACCTTC. Its protein product is CASSQERDSYGYTF.